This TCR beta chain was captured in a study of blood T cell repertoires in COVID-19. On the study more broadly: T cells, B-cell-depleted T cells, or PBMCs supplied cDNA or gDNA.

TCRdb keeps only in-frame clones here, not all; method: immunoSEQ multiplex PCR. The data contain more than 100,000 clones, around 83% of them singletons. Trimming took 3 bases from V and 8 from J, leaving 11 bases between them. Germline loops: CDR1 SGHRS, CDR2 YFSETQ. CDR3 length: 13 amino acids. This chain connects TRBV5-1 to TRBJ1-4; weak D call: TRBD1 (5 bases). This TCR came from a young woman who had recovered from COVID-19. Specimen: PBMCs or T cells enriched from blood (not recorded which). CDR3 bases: TGCGCCAGCAGCTCCGACAGTAGGGAAAAACTGTTTTTT. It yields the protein CASSSDSREKLFF.